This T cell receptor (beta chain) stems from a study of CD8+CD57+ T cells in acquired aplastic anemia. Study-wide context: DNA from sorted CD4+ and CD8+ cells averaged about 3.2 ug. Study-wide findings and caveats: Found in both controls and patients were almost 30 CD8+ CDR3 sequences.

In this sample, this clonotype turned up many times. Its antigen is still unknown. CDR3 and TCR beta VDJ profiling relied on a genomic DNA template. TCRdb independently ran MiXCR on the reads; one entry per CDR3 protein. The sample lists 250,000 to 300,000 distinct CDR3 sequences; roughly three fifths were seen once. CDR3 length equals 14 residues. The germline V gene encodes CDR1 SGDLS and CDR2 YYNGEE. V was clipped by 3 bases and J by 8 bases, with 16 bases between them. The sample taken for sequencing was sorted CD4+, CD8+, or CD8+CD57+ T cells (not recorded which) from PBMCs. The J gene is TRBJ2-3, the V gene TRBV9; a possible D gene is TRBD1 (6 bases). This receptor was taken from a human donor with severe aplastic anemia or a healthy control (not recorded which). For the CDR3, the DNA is TGTGCCAGCAGCGGAGTCGGGACAATTCGTACGCAGTATTTT. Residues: CASSGVGTIRTQYF.